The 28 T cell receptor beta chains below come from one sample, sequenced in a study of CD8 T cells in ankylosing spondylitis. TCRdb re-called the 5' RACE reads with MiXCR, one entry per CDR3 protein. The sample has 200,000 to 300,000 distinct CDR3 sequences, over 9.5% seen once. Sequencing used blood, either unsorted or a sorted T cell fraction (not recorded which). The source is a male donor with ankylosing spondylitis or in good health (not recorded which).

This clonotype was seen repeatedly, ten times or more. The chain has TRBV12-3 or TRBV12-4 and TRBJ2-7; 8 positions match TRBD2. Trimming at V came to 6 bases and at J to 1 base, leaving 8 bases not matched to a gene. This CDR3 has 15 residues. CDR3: CASSLSGKGSYEQYF. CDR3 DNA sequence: TGTGCCAGCAGCCTTAGCGGGAAGGGATCCTACGAGCAGTACTTC.

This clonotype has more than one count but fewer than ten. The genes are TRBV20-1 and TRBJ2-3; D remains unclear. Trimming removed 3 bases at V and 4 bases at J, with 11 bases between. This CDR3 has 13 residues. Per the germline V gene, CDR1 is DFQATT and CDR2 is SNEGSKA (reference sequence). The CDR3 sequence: CSARNSISDTQYF. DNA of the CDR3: TGCAGTGCTAGGAACAGTATCTCAGATACGCAGTATTTT.

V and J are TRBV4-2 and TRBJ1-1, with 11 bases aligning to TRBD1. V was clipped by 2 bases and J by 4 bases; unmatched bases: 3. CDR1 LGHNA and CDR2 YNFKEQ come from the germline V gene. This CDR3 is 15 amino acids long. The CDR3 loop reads CASSQPGTGGTEAFF. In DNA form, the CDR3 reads TGTGCCAGCAGCCAACCCGGGACAGGGGGCACTGAAGCTTTCTTT.

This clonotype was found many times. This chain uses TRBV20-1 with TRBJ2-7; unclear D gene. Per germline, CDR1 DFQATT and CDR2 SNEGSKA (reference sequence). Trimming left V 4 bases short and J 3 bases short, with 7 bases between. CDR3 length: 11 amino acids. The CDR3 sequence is CSAIASYEQYF. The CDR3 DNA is TGCAGTGCTATCGCGAGCTACGAGCAGTACTTC.

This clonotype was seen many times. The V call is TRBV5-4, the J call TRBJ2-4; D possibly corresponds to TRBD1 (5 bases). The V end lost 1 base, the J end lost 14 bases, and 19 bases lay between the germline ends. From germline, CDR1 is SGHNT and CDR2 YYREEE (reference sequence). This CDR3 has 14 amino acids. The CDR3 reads CASSLWGGRNQKYF. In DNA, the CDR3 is TGTGCCAGCAGCTTGTGGGGCGGTAGAAATCAGAAGTACTTC.

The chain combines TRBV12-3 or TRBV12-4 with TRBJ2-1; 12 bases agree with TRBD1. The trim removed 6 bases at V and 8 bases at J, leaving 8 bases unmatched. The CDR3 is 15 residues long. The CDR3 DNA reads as TGTGCCAGCAGGAGAGGGGGGACAGGGGGCTATGAGCAGTTCTTC. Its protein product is CASRRGGTGGYEQFF.

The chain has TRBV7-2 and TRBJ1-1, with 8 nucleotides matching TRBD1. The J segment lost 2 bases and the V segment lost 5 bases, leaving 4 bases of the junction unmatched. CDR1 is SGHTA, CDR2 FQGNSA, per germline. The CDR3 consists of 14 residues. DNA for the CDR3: TGTGCCAGCAGCACCGACAGGGGTAACACTGAAGCTTTCTTT. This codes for CASSTDRGNTEAFF.

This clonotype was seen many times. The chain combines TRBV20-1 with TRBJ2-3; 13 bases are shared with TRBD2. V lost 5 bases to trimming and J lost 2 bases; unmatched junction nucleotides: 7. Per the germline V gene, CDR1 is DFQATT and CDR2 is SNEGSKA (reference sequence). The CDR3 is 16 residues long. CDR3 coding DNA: TGCAGTGCTTCGACTAGCGGGGGGACCGACACAGATACGCAGTATTTT. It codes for CSASTSGGTDTDTQYF.

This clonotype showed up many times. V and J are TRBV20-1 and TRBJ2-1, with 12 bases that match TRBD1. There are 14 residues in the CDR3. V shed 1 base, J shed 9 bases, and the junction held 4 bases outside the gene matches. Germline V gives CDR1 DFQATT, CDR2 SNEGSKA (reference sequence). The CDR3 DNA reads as TGCAGTGCTAGAGTCGGGACAGGGGGCGGTGAGCAGTTCTTC. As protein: CSARVGTGGGEQFF.

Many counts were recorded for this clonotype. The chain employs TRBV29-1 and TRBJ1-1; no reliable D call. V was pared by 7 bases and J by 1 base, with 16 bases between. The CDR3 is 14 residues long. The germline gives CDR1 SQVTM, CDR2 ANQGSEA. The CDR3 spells CSAPHEGSNTEAFF. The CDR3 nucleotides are TGCAGCGCACCCCACGAAGGTTCGAACACTGAAGCTTTCTTT.

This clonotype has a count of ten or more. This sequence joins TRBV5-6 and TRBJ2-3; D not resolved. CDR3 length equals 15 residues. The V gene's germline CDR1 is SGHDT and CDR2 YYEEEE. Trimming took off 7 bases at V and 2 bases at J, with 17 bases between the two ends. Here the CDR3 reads CASVVALSPTDTQYF. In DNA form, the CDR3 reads TGTGCCAGCGTTGTAGCACTCTCCCCCACAGATACGCAGTATTTT.

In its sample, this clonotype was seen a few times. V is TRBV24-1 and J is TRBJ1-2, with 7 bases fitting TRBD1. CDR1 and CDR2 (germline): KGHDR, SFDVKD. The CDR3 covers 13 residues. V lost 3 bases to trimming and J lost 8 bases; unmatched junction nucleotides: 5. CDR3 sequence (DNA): TGTGCCACCAGTGATCAGACAGGGTACGGCTACACCTTC. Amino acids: CATSDQTGYGYTF.

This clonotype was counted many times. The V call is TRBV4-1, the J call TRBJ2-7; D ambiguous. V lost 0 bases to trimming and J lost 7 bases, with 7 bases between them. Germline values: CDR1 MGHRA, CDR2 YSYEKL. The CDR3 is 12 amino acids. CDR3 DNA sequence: TGCGCCAGCAGCCAAGATCCACGTGAGCAGTACTTC. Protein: CASSQDPREQYF.

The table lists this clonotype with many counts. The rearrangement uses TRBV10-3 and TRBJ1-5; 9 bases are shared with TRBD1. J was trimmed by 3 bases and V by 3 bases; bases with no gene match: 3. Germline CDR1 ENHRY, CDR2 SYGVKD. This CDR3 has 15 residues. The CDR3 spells CAISEGDRANQPQHF. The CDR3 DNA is TGTGCCATCAGTGAAGGGGACAGGGCCAATCAGCCCCAGCATTTT.

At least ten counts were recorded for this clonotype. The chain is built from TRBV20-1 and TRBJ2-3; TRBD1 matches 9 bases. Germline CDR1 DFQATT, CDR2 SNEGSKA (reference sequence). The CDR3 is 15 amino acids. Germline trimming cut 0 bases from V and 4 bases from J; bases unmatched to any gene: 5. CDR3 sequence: CSARDGTGRADTQYF. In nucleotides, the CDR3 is TGCAGTGCTAGAGATGGGACAGGGAGGGCAGATACGCAGTATTTT.

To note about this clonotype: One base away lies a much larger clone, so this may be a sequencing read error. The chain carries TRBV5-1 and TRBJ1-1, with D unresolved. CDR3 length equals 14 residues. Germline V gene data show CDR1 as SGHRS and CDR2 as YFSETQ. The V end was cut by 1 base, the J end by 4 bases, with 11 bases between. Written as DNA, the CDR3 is TGCGCCAGCAGCTTGTGTTACGGCGGCACTGAAGCTTTCTTT. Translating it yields CASSLCYGGTEAFF.

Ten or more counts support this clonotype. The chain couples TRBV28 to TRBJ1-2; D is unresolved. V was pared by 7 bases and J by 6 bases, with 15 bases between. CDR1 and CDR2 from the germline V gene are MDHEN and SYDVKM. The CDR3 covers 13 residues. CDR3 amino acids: CASTLSDSNGYTF. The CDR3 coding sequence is TGTGCCAGCACCCTATCGGATTCCAATGGCTACACCTTC.

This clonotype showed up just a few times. Written as DNA, the CDR3 is TGCGCCAGCAGCTTGGTTGGGCTCTACGAGCAGTACTTC. It specifies CASSLVGLYEQYF. This rearrangement joins TRBV5-1 to TRBJ2-7; unclear D gene. V lost 0 bases, J lost 3 bases, and 7 bases lay in between. Germline CDR1 is SGHRS and CDR2 is YFSETQ. CDR3 length equals 13 residues.

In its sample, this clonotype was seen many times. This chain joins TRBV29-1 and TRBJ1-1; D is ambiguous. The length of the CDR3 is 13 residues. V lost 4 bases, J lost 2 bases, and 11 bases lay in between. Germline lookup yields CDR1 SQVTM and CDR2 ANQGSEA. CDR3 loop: CSVGSSVNTEAFF. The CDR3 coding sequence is TGCAGCGTTGGAAGCAGCGTTAACACTGAAGCTTTCTTT.

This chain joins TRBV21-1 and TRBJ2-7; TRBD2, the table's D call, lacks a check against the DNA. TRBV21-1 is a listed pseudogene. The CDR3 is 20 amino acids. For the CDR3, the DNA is TGTGCCAGCAGCCTATCCGCCCGGGACTCCCCTTCCAACGATTCCTACGAGCAGTACTTC. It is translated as CASSLSARDSPSNDSYEQYF.

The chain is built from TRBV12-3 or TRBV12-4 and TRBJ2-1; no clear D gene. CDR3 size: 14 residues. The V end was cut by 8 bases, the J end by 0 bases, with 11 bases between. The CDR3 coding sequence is TGTGCCAGCGAAGCGCATAGCTCCTACAATGAGCAGTTCTTC. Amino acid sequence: CASEAHSSYNEQFF.

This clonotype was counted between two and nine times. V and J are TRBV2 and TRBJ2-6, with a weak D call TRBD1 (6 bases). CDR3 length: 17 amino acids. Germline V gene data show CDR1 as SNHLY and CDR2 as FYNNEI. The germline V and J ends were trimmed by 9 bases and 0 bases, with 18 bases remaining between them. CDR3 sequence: CASSLDRVSSGANVLTF. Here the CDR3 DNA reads TGTGCCAGTTCCCTGGACAGAGTTAGCTCTGGGGCCAACGTCCTGACTTTC. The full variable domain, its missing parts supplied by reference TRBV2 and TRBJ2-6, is EPEVTQTPSHQVTQMGQEVILRCVPISNHLYFYWYRQILGQKVEFLVSFYNNEISEKSEIFDDQFSVERPDGSNFTLKIRSTKLEDSAMYFCASSLDRVSSGANVLTFGAGSRLTVL.

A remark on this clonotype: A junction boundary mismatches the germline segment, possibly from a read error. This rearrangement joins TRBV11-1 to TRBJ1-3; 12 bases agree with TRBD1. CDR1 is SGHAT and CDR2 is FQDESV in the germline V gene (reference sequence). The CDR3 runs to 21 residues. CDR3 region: CTSSLWWFGTGGPSSGNTIYF. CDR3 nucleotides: TGTACCAGCAGCTTATGGTGGTTCGGGACAGGGGGCCCCTCCTCTGGAAACACCATATATTTT.

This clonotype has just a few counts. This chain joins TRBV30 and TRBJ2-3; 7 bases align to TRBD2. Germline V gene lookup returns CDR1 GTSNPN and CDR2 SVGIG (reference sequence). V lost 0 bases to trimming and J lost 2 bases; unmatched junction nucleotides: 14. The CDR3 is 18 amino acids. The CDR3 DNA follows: TGTGCCTGGAGTGTAGATGTAGGGCGGGGGACCTACACAGATACGCAGTATTTT. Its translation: CAWSVDVGRGTYTDTQYF.

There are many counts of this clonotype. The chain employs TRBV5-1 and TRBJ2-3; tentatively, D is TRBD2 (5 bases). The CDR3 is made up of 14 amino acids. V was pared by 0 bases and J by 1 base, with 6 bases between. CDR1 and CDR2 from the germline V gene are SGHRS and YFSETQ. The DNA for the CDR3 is TGCGCCAGCAGCTTGGAGAGGGGCACAGATACGCAGTATTTT. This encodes CASSLERGTDTQYF.

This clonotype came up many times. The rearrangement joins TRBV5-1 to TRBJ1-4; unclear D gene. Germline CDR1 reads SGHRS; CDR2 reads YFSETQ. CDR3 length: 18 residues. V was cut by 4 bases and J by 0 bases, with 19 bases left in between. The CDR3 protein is CASSQILGTTTTNEKLFF. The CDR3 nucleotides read TGCGCCAGCAGCCAGATTTTAGGCACAACTACAACTAATGAAAAACTGTTTTTT.

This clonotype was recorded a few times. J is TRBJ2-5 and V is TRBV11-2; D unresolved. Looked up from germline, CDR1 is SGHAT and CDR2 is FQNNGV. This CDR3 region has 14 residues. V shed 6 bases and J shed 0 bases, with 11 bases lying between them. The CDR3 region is CASRLVGHQETQYF. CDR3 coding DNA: TGTGCCAGCAGACTCGTCGGGCACCAAGAGACCCAGTACTTC.

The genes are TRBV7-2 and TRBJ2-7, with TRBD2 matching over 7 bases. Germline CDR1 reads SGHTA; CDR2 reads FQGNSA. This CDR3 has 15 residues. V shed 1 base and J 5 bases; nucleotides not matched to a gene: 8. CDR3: CASSLVGGGKDEQYF. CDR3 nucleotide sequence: TGTGCCAGCAGCTTAGTCGGCGGGGGTAAGGACGAGCAGTACTTC. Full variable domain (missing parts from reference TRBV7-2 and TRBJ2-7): GAGVSQSPSNKVTEKGKDVELRCDPISGHTALYWYRQSLGQGLEFLIYFQGNSAPDKSGLPSDRFSAERTGGSVSTLTIQRTQQEDSAVYLCASSLVGGGKDEQYFGPGTRLTVT.